Given below is one TCR beta chain in context. This record belongs to a study of blood T cell repertoires in COVID-19. As for the study in general: Both acute and convalescent COVID-19 samples were obtained from the United States, Italy and Spain. PBMCs, B-cell-depleted T cells, or T cells were the source of the cDNA or gDNA that made up the material.

Trimming took 7 bases from V and 0 from J; bases not matched to a gene: 7. The CDR3 has 15 residues. CDR1 SGHNT and CDR2 YYREEE come from the germline V gene (reference sequence). Per the study methods: By means of reference gene primer amplification, nucleated cell counts were estimated. Data came from immunoSEQ multiplex PCR; TCRdb stores just in-frame clones and leaves some out. V, J and clone size derive from that table, while D and trimming were established from the DNA sequence. The sample lists about 100,000 clones; about nine tenths were seen once. Material: peripheral blood. The chain recombines TRBV5-4 with TRBJ2-3; 8 nucleotides match TRBD1. This TCR was recovered from a man between 18 and 35 years old with acute or convalescent COVID-19. CDR3 sequence: CASQRTGLSTDTQYF. CDR3 coding DNA: TGTGCCAGCCAACGGACAGGGCTTAGCACAGATACGCAGTATTTT.